Shown below are 13 T cell receptor beta chains from a single sample sequenced in a study of somatic mutations in cytotoxic T cells in rheumatoid arthritis. TCRdb keeps only in-frame clones here, not all; method: immunoSEQ multiplex PCR. Among roughly 2,700 clones listed, about 93% were seen once. The source material was CD8+ T cells sorted from blood. Receptors originate from a woman aged 18-35 years with rheumatoid arthritis.

The chain has TRBV5-5 and TRBJ2-3; the D gene is possibly TRBD2 (6 bases). CDR1 SGHKS and CDR2 YYEKEE come from the germline V gene (reference sequence). V lost 3 bases, J lost 0 bases, and 14 bases lay in between. CDR3 length equals 16 residues. CDR3 sequence reads: CASSSPGAGSTDTQYF. The CDR3 DNA sequence: TGTGCCAGCAGCTCGCCCGGGGCGGGGAGCACAGATACGCAGTATTTT.

The count of this clone is one. This rearrangement joins TRBV29-1 to TRBJ1-1, with D possibly being TRBD1 (5 bases). The CDR3 covers 13 residues. Germline V gene sequence: CDR1 SQVTM, CDR2 ANQGSEA. The V and J ends lost 7 bases and 1 base respectively, with 13 bases between them. For the CDR3, the DNA is TGCAGCGACCTATTTACAGGGAACACTGAAGCTTTCTTT. Translating it yields CSDLFTGNTEAFF.

The chain carries TRBV13 and TRBJ1-3, with D perhaps TRBD1 (6 bases). From germline, CDR1 is PRHDT and CDR2 FYEKMQ (reference sequence). The CDR3 sequence is 18 residues long. The V and J ends lost 4 bases and 0 bases respectively, with 19 bases between them. The CDR3 spells CASSSYRDRGSSGNTIYF. Here the CDR3 DNA reads TGTGCCAGCAGCTCATACAGGGATCGCGGGAGCTCTGGAAACACCATATATTTT. Drawing the rest from reference TRBV13 and TRBJ1-3, the complete variable domain is AAGVIQSPRHLIKEKRETATLKCYPIPRHDTVYWYQQGPGQDPQFLISFYEKMQSDKGSIPDRFSAQQFSDYHSELNMSSLELGDSALYFCASSSYRDRGSSGNTIYFGEGSWLTVV.

Details on this clone: An end of the junction differs from the germline gene, which may be a read error. The same CDR3 can be traced to other DNA sequences in this sample. This chain connects TRBV5-5 to TRBJ2-5; 9 bases fit TRBD1. The CDR3 contains 16 residues. Germline CDR1 reads SGHKS; CDR2 reads YYEKEE (reference sequence). The CDR3 sequence: CASSVDRGALQKTQYF. The CDR3 DNA sequence: TGCGCCAGCAGCGTCGACAGGGGGGCCCTCCAAAAGACCCAGTACTTC.

The rearrangement links TRBV11-2 to TRBJ2-2; 7 nucleotides match TRBD1. The germline gives CDR1 SGHAT, CDR2 FQNNGV. There are 15 residues in the CDR3. Unmatched junction bases numbered 9, after V lost 5 bases and J lost 6 bases. This chain's CDR3 is CASSQGVGGAGELFF. The CDR3 region has the DNA TGTGCCAGCAGCCAAGGGGTAGGGGGCGCCGGGGAGCTGTTTTTT.

The rearrangement joins TRBV21-1 to TRBJ2-2; TRBD1, as called in the table, went unchecked against the DNA. TRBV21-1 is a listed pseudogene. This CDR3 spans 17 amino acids. The CDR3 here is CASSPKGKGADTGELFF. The CDR3 DNA follows: TGTGCCAGCAGCCCAAAGGGGAAGGGGGCGGACACCGGGGAGCTGTTTTTT.

This clone was seen a few times. The chain couples TRBV27 to TRBJ2-1, with 8 positions matching TRBD2. V shed 8 bases, J shed 15 bases, and the junction held 15 bases outside the gene matches. The CDR3 is 13 residues long. Germline CDR1 is MNHEY and CDR2 is SMNVEV (reference sequence). CDR3 nucleotide sequence: TGTGCCAGCGGTATGCCGGGAGCGGGGGTCTTGTTCTTC. Amino acid sequence: CASGMPGAGVLFF.

This sequence joins TRBV9 and TRBJ2-3, with D unresolved. The CDR3 totals 15 residues. The germline CDR1 and CDR2 sequences are SGDLS and YYNGEE. The V end was cut by 2 bases, the J end by 2 bases, with 12 bases between. The CDR3 region is CASSVERSATDTQYF. The CDR3 bases are TGTGCCAGCAGCGTTGAGCGTTCTGCCACAGATACGCAGTATTTT.

The J gene is TRBJ1-1, the V gene TRBV6-5; D might be TRBD1 (5 bases). Germline V CDR1 and CDR2: MNHEY, SVGAGI. This CDR3 has 16 residues. V gave up 3 bases and J gave up 8 bases, with 22 bases separating them. The CDR3 DNA follows: TGTGCCAGCAGTTATTTAAAGTCGGGGGGTAAGTCGGAAGCTTTCTTT. It is translated as CASSYLKSGGKSEAFF.

This clone was seen only once. The rearrangement links TRBV11-3 to TRBJ2-7; the D gene is possibly TRBD1 (7 bases). This CDR3 has 18 residues. The germline gives CDR1 SGHNT, CDR2 YENEEA. V lost 5 bases and J 0 bases, leaving 23 bases between the germline ends. CDR3 sequence (DNA): TGTGCCAGCAGCGCCGGAACCATTTCAGGGGGGAACTCCTACGAGCAGTACTTC. Its protein product is CASSAGTISGGNSYEQYF.

This rearrangement joins TRBV5-8 to TRBJ2-7; 10 positions agree with TRBD2. Looked up from germline, CDR1 is SGHTS and CDR2 is YDEGEE. This CDR3 region has 16 residues. V lost 7 bases to trimming and J lost 1 base; unmatched junction nucleotides: 11. CDR3 loop: CASLTGPSGRSYEQYF. CDR3 nucleotides: TGTGCCAGCCTGACGGGGCCTAGCGGGAGATCCTACGAGCAGTACTTC. Variable domain in full (rest from reference TRBV5-8 and TRBJ2-7): EAGVTQSPTHLIKTRGQQATLRCSPISGHTSVYWYQQALGLGLQFLLWYDEGEERNRGNFPPRFSGRQFPNYSSELNVNALELEDSALYLCASLTGPSGRSYEQYFGPGTRLTVT.

The rearrangement links TRBV5-8 to TRBJ2-1, with TRBD2 matching over 7 bases. V shed 0 bases and J 8 bases; nucleotides not matched to a gene: 8. The CDR3 loop spans 15 amino acids. From germline, CDR1 is SGHTS and CDR2 YDEGEE. DNA for the CDR3: TGTGCCAGCAGCTTGGGGTCAACTAGCGAGTATGAGCAGTTCTTC. It is translated as CASSLGSTSEYEQFF.

This sequence joins TRBV28 and TRBJ2-6; 7 nucleotides line up with TRBD1. With 6 bases clipped from V and 4 bases from J, the junction kept 6 bases outside the gene matches. Germline assignment: CDR1 MDHEN and CDR2 SYDVKM. The CDR3 is 15 amino acids. CDR3 DNA: TGTGCCAGCAGATCTGACAGGGCCGGGGCCAACGTCCTGACTTTC. Encoded protein: CASRSDRAGANVLTF.